Each of the 32 T cell receptor beta chains below was sequenced from the same sample in a study of cytomegalovirus exposure and HLA in healthy donors. Some clones are missing from TCRdb's copy, which holds only in-frame ones; the method was immunoSEQ multiplex PCR. The sample lists some 150,000 clones, approximately 91% seen once, with roughly 0.7% in the top ten. Sequences were obtained from PBMCs. The receptors were gathered from a man in his late teens or twenties in good health and CMV-seronegative.

The chain is built from TRBV14 and TRBJ1-2, with a weak D call TRBD1 (5 bases). Deletions cut 4 bases from V and 3 bases from J, with 18 bases between. Germline lookup yields CDR1 SGHDN and CDR2 FVKESK. This CDR3 spans 16 amino acids. CDR3 loop: CASSPGLRRRYYGYTF. In nucleotides, the CDR3 is TGTGCCAGCAGCCCGGGACTTAGGAGGAGGTACTATGGCTACACCTTC. Combining the CDR3 with reference TRBV14 and TRBJ1-2 gives the whole variable domain EAGVTQFPSHSVIEKGQTVTLRCDPISGHDNLYWYRRVMGKEIKFLLHFVKESKQDESGMPNNRFLAERTGGTYSTLKVQPAELEDSGVYFCASSPGLRRRYYGYTFGSGTRLTVV.

The chain employs TRBV13 and TRBJ2-1; 10 nucleotides line up with TRBD2. Germline CDR1 is PRHDT and CDR2 is FYEKMQ (reference sequence). V was clipped by 2 bases and J by 6 bases; unmatched bases: 4. CDR3 size: 15 residues. The CDR3 here is CASSLLAGGLNEQFF. CDR3 DNA: TGTGCCAGCAGCTTATTAGCGGGGGGCCTCAATGAGCAGTTCTTC. Based on the CDR3 plus reference TRBV13 and TRBJ2-1, the full variable domain is AAGVIQSPRHLIKEKRETATLKCYPIPRHDTVYWYQQGPGQDPQFLISFYEKMQSDKGSIPDRFSAQQFSDYHSELNMSSLELGDSALYFCASSLLAGGLNEQFFGPGTRLTVL.

This clone was counted a single time. CDR3 amino acids: CASRGPTGPYNSPLHF. The DNA for the CDR3 is TGTGCCAGCAGGGGGCCCACAGGGCCCTATAATTCACCCCTCCACTTT. V is TRBV2 and J is TRBJ1-6; perhaps TRBD1 as D (6 bases). The germline V and J ends were trimmed by 6 bases and 2 bases, with 14 bases remaining between them. The CDR3 spans 16 residues. Germline-derived CDR1 and CDR2 are SNHLY and FYNNEI.

The chain carries TRBV30 and TRBJ2-1; D is possibly TRBD2 (6 bases). Germline loops: CDR1 GTSNPN, CDR2 SVGIG (reference sequence). Trimming took 3 bases from V and 0 from J, leaving 15 bases between them. The CDR3 has 16 residues. The CDR3 is CAWSPLLATSYNEQFF. CDR3 coding DNA: TGTGCCTGGAGCCCCCTTCTAGCGACCTCCTACAATGAGCAGTTCTTC.

The chain carries TRBV27 and TRBJ2-5; perhaps TRBD2 as D (5 bases). The V gene lost 0 bases and the J gene lost 3 bases, with 5 bases spanning the gap. The CDR3 is made up of 13 amino acids. Germline V gene lookup returns CDR1 MNHEY and CDR2 SMNVEV (reference sequence). The CDR3 spells CASSLSREETQYF. In DNA form, the CDR3 reads TGTGCCAGCAGTTTATCGAGGGAAGAGACCCAGTACTTC.

This chain joins TRBV29-1 and TRBJ2-7, with D uncertain. Deletions cut 0 bases from V and 5 bases from J, with 8 bases between. Germline CDR1 and CDR2: SQVTM and ANQGSEA. This CDR3 region has 12 residues. CDR3: CSVEDRLNEQYF. The CDR3 DNA reads TGCAGCGTTGAAGACAGGCTCAACGAGCAGTACTTC.

The chain couples TRBV4-1 to TRBJ2-7, with 9 bases identical to TRBD1. The V and J ends lost 4 bases and 2 bases, in that order; junction bases with no gene match: 9. The germline gives CDR1 MGHRA, CDR2 YSYEKL. CDR3 size: 16 residues. CDR3 in amino acids: CASSRREGTGTYEQYF. As DNA, the CDR3 is TGCGCCAGCAGCCGCAGGGAGGGGACAGGGACCTACGAGCAGTACTTC.

This rearrangement joins TRBV5-6 to TRBJ2-3; possibly TRBD2 for D (5 bases). Per the germline V gene, CDR1 is SGHDT and CDR2 is YYEEEE. The CDR3 runs 15 residues. V was clipped by 4 bases and J by 1 base, with 13 bases between them. CDR3 in amino acids: CASSTGILRTDTQYF. CDR3 nucleotides: TGTGCCAGCAGCACCGGGATTCTACGCACAGATACGCAGTATTTT. The variable domain in full, completed from reference TRBV5-6 and TRBJ2-3, reads DAGVTQSPTHLIKTRGQQVTLRCSPKSGHDTVSWYQQALGQGPQFIFQYYEEEERQRGNFPDRFSGHQFPNYSSELNVNALLLGDSALYLCASSTGILRTDTQYFGPGTRLTVL.

The CDR3 here is CASSQEPRDRGYQPQHF. CDR3 nucleotides: TGTGCCAGCAGCCAAGAACCTCGGGACAGGGGATATCAGCCCCAGCATTTT. This rearrangement joins TRBV4-2 to TRBJ1-5; 10 nucleotides agree with TRBD1. The CDR3 spans 17 residues. The germline V gene encodes CDR1 LGHNA and CDR2 YNFKEQ. Germline trimming cut 0 bases from V and 5 bases from J; bases unmatched to any gene: 7.

V and J are TRBV5-1 and TRBJ2-2; the match to TRBD1 covers 9 bases. V was pared by 4 bases and J by 5 bases, with 9 bases of the junction left unmatched. Germline CDR1 and CDR2: SGHRS and YFSETQ. The CDR3 has 16 residues. The CDR3 bases are TGCGCCAGCAGCACCCCCGGGACAGGGCGTACCGGGGAGCTGTTTTTT. Protein sequence: CASSTPGTGRTGELFF.

V and J are TRBV4-1 and TRBJ1-1, with D unclear. Trimming left V 4 bases short and J 3 bases short, with 12 bases between. The CDR3 totals 14 residues. Per the germline V gene, CDR1 is MGHRA and CDR2 is YSYEKL. CDR3 in amino acids: CASSPQLGDTEAFF. The CDR3 nucleotides are TGCGCCAGCAGCCCACAACTCGGGGACACTGAAGCTTTCTTT.

This clone came up once. The rearrangement joins TRBV30 to TRBJ2-2; 7 bases line up with TRBD2. The CDR3 contains 14 residues. CDR1 and CDR2 (germline): GTSNPN, SVGIG (reference sequence). The trim removed 5 bases at V and 2 bases at J, leaving 5 bases unmatched. The CDR3 nucleotides are TGTGCCTGGCTACTAGCGCCTAACACCGGGGAGCTGTTTTTT. Translated, it gives CAWLLAPNTGELFF.

This chain connects TRBV19 to TRBJ1-4, with 9 bases fitting TRBD1. V shed 5 bases, J shed 6 bases, and the junction held 13 bases outside the gene matches. The CDR3 is made up of 17 amino acids. Germline CDR1 reads LNHDA; CDR2 reads SQIVND (reference sequence). Here the CDR3 DNA reads TGTGCCAGTAGTGCGGGACAGGGTATTTGGGCTCATGAAAAACTGTTTTTT. This translates into CASSAGQGIWAHEKLFF.

The count of this clone is one. J is TRBJ1-5 and V is TRBV27; D remains ambiguous. V was cut by 2 bases and J by 4 bases, with 3 bases left in between. The CDR3 spans 12 residues. CDR1 MNHEY and CDR2 SMNVEV come from the germline V gene (reference sequence). In DNA form, the CDR3 reads TGTGCCAGCAGTTTACCAAATCAGCCCCAGCATTTT. This translates into CASSLPNQPQHF.

The rearrangement joins TRBV2 to TRBJ2-7; D is perhaps TRBD2 (5 bases). This CDR3 region has 11 residues. Deletions cut 7 bases from V and 2 bases from J, with 6 bases between. The germline V gene has CDR1 SNHLY and CDR2 FYNNEI. The CDR3 is CASTGTYEQYF. The CDR3 region has the DNA TGTGCCAGCACGGGAACCTACGAGCAGTACTTC.

This rearrangement joins TRBV4-2 to TRBJ2-1; the match to TRBD2 covers 8 bases. Germline assignment: CDR1 LGHNA and CDR2 YNFKEQ. Trimming cost V 3 bases and J 4 bases; bases outside gene matches: 8. This CDR3 region has 16 residues. CDR3 residues: CASSQRSGSSYNEQFF. DNA of the CDR3: TGTGCCAGCAGCCAGAGGAGCGGGAGTAGTTACAATGAGCAGTTCTTC.

This chain connects TRBV2 to TRBJ2-3; possibly TRBD1 for D (5 bases). V lost 9 bases and J lost 0, with 19 bases in between. This CDR3 contains 16 residues. Germline V gene sequence: CDR1 SNHLY, CDR2 FYNNEI. CDR3 DNA: TGTGCCAGGAGCCTCCGACAGAAACTTAGCACAGATACGCAGTATTTT. Residues: CARSLRQKLSTDTQYF.

The gene calls are TRBV19 and TRBJ2-1, with 9 bases identical to TRBD2. J was trimmed by 6 bases and V by 3 bases; bases with no gene match: 9. The germline V gene encodes CDR1 LNHDA and CDR2 SQIVND (reference sequence). This CDR3 has 16 residues. The CDR3 DNA reads as TGTGCCAGTAGTATGGACCTTAGCGGGAGTAGCAATGAGCAGTTCTTC. Amino acid sequence: CASSMDLSGSSNEQFF. Full variable domain (remainder filled in from reference TRBV19 and TRBJ2-1): DGGITQSPKYLFRKEGQNVTLSCEQNLNHDAMYWYRQDPGQGLRLIYYSQIVNDFQKGDIAEGYSVSREKKESFPLTVTSAQKNPTAFYLCASSMDLSGSSNEQFFGPGTRLTVL.

J is TRBJ2-5 and V is TRBV5-8; tentatively, D is TRBD1 (6 bases). Germline V gives CDR1 SGHTS, CDR2 YDEGEE. With 4 bases removed from V and 5 bases from J, the gap between germline ends came to 12 bases. The CDR3 has 13 residues. In nucleotides, the CDR3 is TGTGCCAGCAGCACCAGGGGCTACGAGACCCAGTACTTC. Protein: CASSTRGYETQYF.

The chain couples TRBV27 to TRBJ1-3; TRBD1 aligns across 7 bases. The trim removed 6 bases at V and 1 base at J, leaving 6 bases unmatched. This CDR3 comprises 15 residues. CDR1 and CDR2 (germline): MNHEY, SMNVEV (reference sequence). CDR3 sequence (DNA): TGTGCCAGCAGCCGCGGGACAGAATCTGGAAACACCATATATTTT. It specifies CASSRGTESGNTIYF.

The chain links TRBV18 to TRBJ1-4; a possible D gene is TRBD1 (5 bases). This CDR3 spans 15 amino acids. Germline V gene lookup returns CDR1 KGHSH and CDR2 LQKENI. The V end was cut by 1 base, the J end by 6 bases, with 12 bases between. The CDR3 DNA sequence: TGTGCCAGCTCACCACAGGAGGGGAATCATGAAAAACTGTTTTTT. It codes for CASSPQEGNHEKLFF.

V usage is TRBV7-8 and J usage is TRBJ1-4; a possible D gene is TRBD1 (6 bases). In germline, CDR1 is SGHVS, CDR2 FQNEAQ. Deletions cut 2 bases from V and 3 bases from J, with 13 bases between. This CDR3 is 16 amino acids long. CDR3 nucleotides: TGTGCCAGCAGCTTAAAGATAGGGGGAGCTAATGAAAAACTGTTTTTT. Encoded protein: CASSLKIGGANEKLFF.

This sequence joins TRBV6-5 and TRBJ2-3, with 11 bases identical to TRBD2. The CDR3 sequence is 16 residues long. J gave up 6 bases and V 1 base, and 6 bases lay outside the gene matches. Germline CDR1 reads MNHEY; CDR2 reads SVGAGI. CDR3 in DNA: TGTGCCAGCAGTTACTTGGCTAGCGGGGGGTGGGATACGCAGTATTTT. It yields the protein CASSYLASGGWDTQYF.

For the CDR3, the DNA is TGTGCCAGCAGCAGAGGGACTAGCGGGAGCCATTCTTACAATGAGCAGTTCTTC. Protein: CASSRGTSGSHSYNEQFF. The chain carries TRBV21-1 and TRBJ2-1; TRBD2, the table's D call, lacks a check against the DNA. TRBV21-1 represents a pseudogene. There are 18 residues in the CDR3.

In this sample, this clone turned up a few times. V is TRBV27 and J is TRBJ1-2; D uncertain. The CDR3 has 14 amino acids. The ends were cut back, 5 bases at V and 6 bases at J, with 16 bases in the middle. CDR1 MNHEY and CDR2 SMNVEV come from the germline V gene (reference sequence). DNA of the CDR3: TGTGCCAGCAGTCCCCAGTGGGCTCCGGATGGCTACACCTTC. It translates to CASSPQWAPDGYTF.

The V and J genes are TRBV27 and TRBJ2-5; a weak D match, TRBD2 (5 bases). This CDR3 contains 12 residues. Germline assignment: CDR1 MNHEY and CDR2 SMNVEV (reference sequence). Trimming shortened V by 3 bases and J by 5 bases, and 7 bases separated the two germline ends. The CDR3 loop reads CASSFPGETQYF. CDR3 coding DNA: TGTGCCAGCAGTTTTCCGGGGGAGACCCAGTACTTC.

This clone has only a few counts. This chain's CDR3 is CASSLGAAGAYEQYV. DNA for the CDR3: TGTGCCAGCAGCTTAGGGGCTGCAGGTGCCTACGAGCAGTACGTC. The chain links TRBV7-8 to TRBJ2-7; D is unresolved. Germline V CDR1 and CDR2: SGHVS, FQNEAQ. The CDR3 extends over 15 amino acids. Deletions cut 1 base from V and 2 bases from J, with 12 bases between.

The rearrangement links TRBV27 to TRBJ1-2, with TRBD1 matching over 8 bases. Germline CDR1 and CDR2: MNHEY and SMNVEV (reference sequence). The CDR3 is 13 residues long. Trimming removed 6 bases from V and 8 bases from J; junction bases left unmatched: 8. CDR3 sequence (DNA): TGTGCCAGCAGCCCCCAGGGGGCAGGCGGCTACACCTTC. Translated: CASSPQGAGGYTF.

This clone was observed a single time. The chain uses TRBV19 and TRBJ2-2; 8 bases line up with TRBD1. Germline V CDR1 and CDR2: LNHDA, SQIVND (reference sequence). The ends lost 4 bases at V and 7 bases at J; junction bases unmatched: 5. This CDR3 region has 14 residues. CDR3 in DNA: TGTGCCAGTAGTACTCAACAGGGGGTCGGGGAGCTGTTTTTT. Translating it yields CASSTQQGVGELFF.

This clone has just a few counts. J is TRBJ2-1 and V is TRBV27, with TRBD2 matching over 12 bases. V lost 10 bases and J lost 0; bases outside the gene matches: 16. This CDR3 is built from 19 residues. Germline CDR1 MNHEY, CDR2 SMNVEV (reference sequence). The CDR3 DNA reads TGTGCCACCGATACGGCCCTAGCGGGAGGGAACAGCTCCTACAATGAGCAGTTCTTC. It translates to CATDTALAGGNSSYNEQFF.

This clone was seen only a few times. The chain employs TRBV29-1 and TRBJ2-3; no firm D call. The CDR3 has 14 amino acids. V gave up 0 bases and J gave up 6 bases, with 13 bases separating them. Germline lookup yields CDR1 SQVTM and CDR2 ANQGSEA. The CDR3 sequence is CSVEDLLSRDTQYF. DNA for the CDR3: TGCAGCGTTGAAGATCTGCTGTCCAGGGATACGCAGTATTTT.

The gene calls are TRBV15 and TRBJ2-1, with 7 nucleotides matching TRBD2. After removal of 7 bases from V and 1 base from J, the junction contained 7 bases not matched to a gene. This CDR3 is built from 15 residues. Germline assignment: CDR1 LNHNV and CDR2 YYDKDF (reference sequence). This CDR3 reads CATTAEAGSYNEQFF. For the CDR3, the DNA is TGTGCCACCACCGCAGAAGCGGGGTCCTACAATGAGCAGTTCTTC.